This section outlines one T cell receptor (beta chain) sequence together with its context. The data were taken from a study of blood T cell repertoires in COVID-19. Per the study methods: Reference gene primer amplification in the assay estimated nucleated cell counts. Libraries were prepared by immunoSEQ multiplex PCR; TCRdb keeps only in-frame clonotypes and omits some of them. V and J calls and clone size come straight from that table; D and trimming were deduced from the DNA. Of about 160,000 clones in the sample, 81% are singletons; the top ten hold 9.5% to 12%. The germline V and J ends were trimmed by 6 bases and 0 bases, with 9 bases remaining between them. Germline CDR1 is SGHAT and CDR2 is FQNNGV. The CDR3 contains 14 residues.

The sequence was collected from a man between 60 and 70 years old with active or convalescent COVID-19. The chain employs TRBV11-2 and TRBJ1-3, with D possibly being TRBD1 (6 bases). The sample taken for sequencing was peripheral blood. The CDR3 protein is CASSQGFSGNTIYF. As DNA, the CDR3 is TGTGCCAGCAGTCAGGGGTTCTCTGGAAACACCATATATTTT. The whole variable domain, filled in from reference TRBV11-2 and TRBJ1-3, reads EAGVAQSPRYKIIEKRQSVAFWCNPISGHATLYWYQQILGQGPKLLIQFQNNGVVDDSQLPKDRFSAERLKGVDSTLKIQPAKLEDSAVYLCASSQGFSGNTIYFGEGSWLTVV.